The subject of this entry is one TCR beta chain. This record belongs to a study of long-term antiretroviral therapy in people with HIV. Investigators performed immunoSEQ version v3.0 at survey level. Clones were sequenced by immunoSEQ multiplex PCR, and TCRdb holds only the in-frame ones, with some missing. Of tens of thousands of clones listed, over 70% are singletons. The receptor was derived from a man younger than 45 with HIV. Source: unsorted PBMCs, taken 4.1 to 4.5 years after starting antiretroviral therapy.

As DNA, the CDR3 is TGTGCCAGCAGCGTACAGGGACCTATCTATGGCTACACCTTC. This translates into CASSVQGPIYGYTF. The V gene is TRBV5-5, the J gene TRBJ1-2; a weak D match, TRBD1 (6 bases). Trimming took off 4 bases at V and 4 bases at J, with 14 bases between the two ends. Germline V gene lookup returns CDR1 SGHKS and CDR2 YYEKEE (reference sequence). The CDR3 is made up of 14 amino acids. Complete variable domain (other parts from reference TRBV5-5 and TRBJ1-2): DAGVTQSPTHLIKTRGQQVTLRCSPISGHKSVSWYQQVLGQGPQFIFQYYEKEERGRGNFPDRFSARQFPNYSSELNVNALLLGDSALYLCASSVQGPIYGYTFGSGTRLTVV.